A selection of T cell receptor beta chains follows, all from one sample in a study of blood T cell repertoires in COVID-19. Produced via immunoSEQ multiplex PCR; TCRdb's table is partial and in-frame only. The table includes about 190,000 clones, roughly 80% detected once. The sequencing input was peripheral blood. Receptor source: a woman in her fifties or sixties with COVID-19, enrolled during active disease. Both conserved end residues are part of each CDR3. The D gene is left open where the match is weak. Clone size, where shown, is once, few, many, or a class for clones that have expanded.

j_gene: TRBJ1-2
abundance: once
v_gene: TRBV20-1
d_gene: .
len: 10
CDR3nt: TGCAGTGCTTTGGCCGATGGCTACACCTTC
CDR3aa: CSALADGYTF

j_gene: TRBJ2-7
abundance: .
v_gene: TRBV9
d_gene: TRBD1
len: 14
CDR3nt: TGTGCCAGCAGCCTCACAGGGGGGCAGTACGAGCAGTACTTC
CDR3aa: CASSLTGGQYEQYF

j_gene: TRBJ2-7
abundance: .
v_gene: TRBV4-3
d_gene: TRBD1
len: 16
CDR3nt: TGCGCCAGCAGCCAAGATCGGGGACAGGGCTTCGAGGAGCAGTACTTC
CDR3aa: CASSQDRGQGFEEQYF

j_gene: TRBJ1-5
abundance: .
v_gene: TRBV19
d_gene: .
len: 17
CDR3nt: TGTGCCAGTAGTTTTACACGGGAGCCGGGGGGCAATCAGCCCCAGCATTTT
CDR3aa: CASSFTREPGGNQPQHF

j_gene: TRBJ1-2
abundance: .
v_gene: TRBV7-2
d_gene: TRBD1
len: 15
CDR3nt: TGTGCCAGCAGCTCCCAGACAGGGGAGCGCTATGGCTACACCTTC
CDR3aa: CASSSQTGERYGYTF

j_gene: TRBJ1-1
abundance: few
v_gene: TRBV6-6
d_gene: .
len: 12
CDR3nt: TGTGCCAGCAGTTACCCGCAGACTGAAGCTTTCTTT
CDR3aa: CASSYPQTEAFF

j_gene: TRBJ2-7
abundance: few
v_gene: TRBV28
d_gene: .
len: 16
CDR3nt: TGTGCCAGCAGTTTCCTCGGGGGGCAGAGGTCCTACGAGCAGTACTTC
CDR3aa: CASSFLGGQRSYEQYF

j_gene: TRBJ1-5
abundance: .
v_gene: TRBV28
d_gene: TRBD1
len: 16
CDR3nt: TGTGCCAGCAGCCCCAGGACAGGGGGCGGCAATCAGCCCCAGCATTTT
CDR3aa: CASSPRTGGGNQPQHF

j_gene: TRBJ1-1
abundance: .
v_gene: TRBV6-5
d_gene: .
len: 12
CDR3nt: TGTGCCAGCAGCCCCGGGAACACTGAAGCTTTCTTT
CDR3aa: CASSPGNTEAFF

j_gene: TRBJ1-2
abundance: few
v_gene: TRBV5-5
d_gene: .
len: 15
CDR3nt: TGTGCCAGCAGCGCCGGCGGGCGGGGGCCTGGAGGCTACACCTTC
CDR3aa: CASSAGGRGPGGYTF

j_gene: TRBJ2-1
abundance: few
v_gene: TRBV25-1
d_gene: .
len: 13
CDR3nt: TGTGCCAGCAGTGATCTCACAGGTTACGGGCAGTTCTTC
CDR3aa: CASSDLTGYGQFF

j_gene: TRBJ1-4
abundance: .
v_gene: TRBV19
d_gene: .
len: 15
CDR3nt: TGTGCCAGTAGTCATAGGACTCTCACTAATGAAAAACTGTTTTTT
CDR3aa: CASSHRTLTNEKLFF

j_gene: TRBJ2-1
abundance: .
v_gene: TRBV5-1
d_gene: TRBD2
len: 16
CDR3nt: TGCGCCAGCAGCTTGGTAGGCCTAGCGGGAGGATATGAGCAGTTCTTC
CDR3aa: CASSLVGLAGGYEQFF

j_gene: TRBJ1-1
abundance: .
v_gene: TRBV5-8
d_gene: .
len: 17
CDR3nt: TGTGCCAGCAGATTTACAGGGTTTTATGAAAGCACCGCTGAAGCTTTCTTT
CDR3aa: CASRFTGFYESTAEAFF

j_gene: TRBJ2-3
abundance: .
v_gene: TRBV6-5
d_gene: .
len: 13
CDR3nt: TGTGCCAGCAGCTCTCCCGGTACAGATACGCAGTATTTT
CDR3aa: CASSSPGTDTQYF

j_gene: TRBJ1-6
abundance: .
v_gene: TRBV11-2
d_gene: TRBD1
len: 14
CDR3nt: TGTGCCAGCAGCCCCCGGGACAGGGCTTCACCCCTCCACTTT
CDR3aa: CASSPRDRASPLHF

j_gene: TRBJ2-5
abundance: .
v_gene: TRBV7-2
d_gene: .
len: 11
CDR3nt: TGTGCCAGCAGCTTCATGGAGACCCAGTACTTC
CDR3aa: CASSFMETQYF

j_gene: TRBJ1-6
abundance: .
v_gene: TRBV28
d_gene: .
len: 12
CDR3nt: TGTGCCAGCAGTTCCCGGGACATAAAACTCCACTTT
CDR3aa: CASSSRDIKLHF

j_gene: TRBJ1-6
abundance: .
v_gene: TRBV12-3/TRBV12-4
d_gene: .
len: 13
CDR3nt: TGTGCCAGCAGTCTCGAGGGGGTTTCACCCCTCCACTTT
CDR3aa: CASSLEGVSPLHF

j_gene: TRBJ2-4
abundance: .
v_gene: TRBV15
d_gene: .
len: 13
CDR3nt: TGTGCCACCAGCAGAGATCTGGGGGCCCTTCAGTACTTC
CDR3aa: CATSRDLGALQYF

j_gene: TRBJ2-1
abundance: .
v_gene: TRBV7-7
d_gene: TRBD2
len: 15
CDR3nt: TGTGCTAGCAGCCGTCGGGAGGGCCCCTACAATGAGCAGTTCTTC
CDR3aa: CASSRREGPYNEQFF

j_gene: TRBJ2-3
abundance: once
v_gene: TRBV5-4
d_gene: TRBD2
len: 16
CDR3nt: TGTGCCAGCAGCTTGAGGCTAGCGGCCACCTCGGATACGCAGTATTTT
CDR3aa: CASSLRLAATSDTQYF

j_gene: TRBJ1-4
abundance: few
v_gene: TRBV7-9
d_gene: .
len: 12
CDR3nt: TGTGCCAGCAGCACGCCACTAGAAAAACTGTTTTTT
CDR3aa: CASSTPLEKLFF

j_gene: TRBJ2-1
abundance: .
v_gene: TRBV18
d_gene: TRBD2
len: 17
CDR3nt: TGTGCCAGCTCACCACAGCCGGGACTAGCGGGAGTGAGTGAGCAGTTCTTC
CDR3aa: CASSPQPGLAGVSEQFF

j_gene: TRBJ2-5
abundance: .
v_gene: TRBV5-1
d_gene: TRBD1
len: 15
CDR3nt: TGCGCCAGCAGCTTGGACGGACAGGGGAGGGAGACCCAGTACTTC
CDR3aa: CASSLDGQGRETQYF

j_gene: TRBJ2-3
abundance: .
v_gene: TRBV18
d_gene: TRBD2
len: 14
CDR3nt: TGTGCCAGCTCACCCGAACAAGCGGGAATCGGGCAGTATTTT
CDR3aa: CASSPEQAGIGQYF

j_gene: TRBJ1-6
abundance: .
v_gene: TRBV18
d_gene: TRBD1
len: 14
CDR3nt: TGTGCCAGCTCAAACAGTAACAGGGGCTCACCCCTCCACTTT
CDR3aa: CASSNSNRGSPLHF

j_gene: TRBJ2-7
abundance: once
v_gene: TRBV6-2/TRBV6-3
d_gene: .
len: 15
CDR3nt: TGTGCCAGCAGTCAAAGGGGGTGGGTAGAAGCCGAGCAGTACTTC
CDR3aa: CASSQRGWVEAEQYF

j_gene: TRBJ2-7
abundance: .
v_gene: TRBV7-8
d_gene: .
len: 13
CDR3nt: TGTGCCAGCAGCTCTCCCGGGAGTTACGAGCAGTACTTC
CDR3aa: CASSSPGSYEQYF

j_gene: TRBJ1-2
abundance: .
v_gene: TRBV24-1
d_gene: .
len: 13
CDR3nt: TGTGCCACCAGTGGGGGGGGCGCCTATGGCTACACCTTC
CDR3aa: CATSGGGAYGYTF

j_gene: TRBJ1-2
abundance: .
v_gene: TRBV6-6
d_gene: TRBD1
len: 14
CDR3nt: TGTGCCAGCAGTTATCCACAGGGGGCGAATGGCTACACCTTC
CDR3aa: CASSYPQGANGYTF

j_gene: TRBJ2-3
abundance: .
v_gene: TRBV19
d_gene: .
len: 16
CDR3nt: TGTGCCAGTAGTATAACCGGGGGATTTGGAACAGATACGCAGTATTTT
CDR3aa: CASSITGGFGTDTQYF

j_gene: TRBJ1-5
abundance: .
v_gene: TRBV6-5
d_gene: .
len: 14
CDR3nt: TGTGCCAGCAGTTACACTGTTACAGATCAGCCCCAGCATTTT
CDR3aa: CASSYTVTDQPQHF

j_gene: TRBJ2-3
abundance: .
v_gene: TRBV5-4
d_gene: .
len: 13
CDR3nt: TGTGCCAGCAGCTTGGCGGGAGCCGATACGCAGTATTTT
CDR3aa: CASSLAGADTQYF

j_gene: TRBJ2-3
abundance: once
v_gene: TRBV12-5
d_gene: TRBD2
len: 15
CDR3nt: TGTGCTAGTGGTTTGGCTAGCGGACACACAGATACGCAGTATTTT
CDR3aa: CASGLASGHTDTQYF

j_gene: TRBJ2-2
abundance: .
v_gene: TRBV4-1
d_gene: TRBD1
len: 16
CDR3nt: TGCGCCAGCAGCCACGACAGGGGAAGGAGTACCGGGGAGCTGTTTTTT
CDR3aa: CASSHDRGRSTGELFF

j_gene: TRBJ1-6
abundance: .
v_gene: TRBV28
d_gene: .
len: 14
CDR3nt: TGTGCCAGCAGTCCGACATCTGGTAATTCACCCCTCCACTTT
CDR3aa: CASSPTSGNSPLHF